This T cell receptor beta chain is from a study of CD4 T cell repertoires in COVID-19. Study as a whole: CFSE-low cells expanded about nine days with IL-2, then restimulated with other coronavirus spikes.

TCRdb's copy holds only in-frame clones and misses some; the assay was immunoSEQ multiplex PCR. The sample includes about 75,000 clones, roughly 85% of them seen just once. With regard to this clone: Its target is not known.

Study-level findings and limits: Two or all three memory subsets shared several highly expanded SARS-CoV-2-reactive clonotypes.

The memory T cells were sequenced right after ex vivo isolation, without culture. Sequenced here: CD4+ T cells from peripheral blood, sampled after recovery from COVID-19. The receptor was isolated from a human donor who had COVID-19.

DNA for the CDR3: TGCGCCAGCAGCTTGGCGTCCAGTGGTCACGAGCAGTACTTC. The encoded protein is CASSLASSGHEQYF. The chain combines TRBV5-1 with TRBJ2-7; D ambiguous. Trimming shortened V by 0 bases and J by 5 bases, and 12 bases separated the two germline ends. CDR1 and CDR2 (germline): SGHRS, YFSETQ. The CDR3 has 14 residues.